Given below is one T cell receptor beta chain in context. Clones were sequenced by immunoSEQ multiplex PCR, and TCRdb holds only the in-frame ones, with some missing. Among approximately 170,000 clones listed, 85% to 95% were seen once. V trimming: 0 bases; J trimming: 0 bases; junction bases outside the gene matches: 19. The CDR3 covers 21 residues. Looked up from germline, CDR1 is LGHNA and CDR2 is YSLEER. These data belong to a study of control samples from healthy donors and cancer patients. The TCR comes from a woman aged 60-70 years in good health. V gene TRBV4-3 combines with J gene TRBJ1-2; 7 positions match TRBD1. Sequenced input: blood. In DNA form, the CDR3 reads TGCGCCAGCAGCCAAGAATACAACGGGGGCAGGGGGGTTACGGCTAACTATGGCTACACCTTC. It translates to CASSQEYNGGRGVTANYGYTF.